This T cell receptor (beta chain) was sequenced in a study of blood T cell repertoires in COVID-19. Categorization into cohorts depended on clinical history that participants reported. In the original workflow: Reference gene primers were amplified, and this amplification served to estimate nucleated cell counts. Sequenced by immunoSEQ multiplex PCR; TCRdb stores in-frame clones only, minus some. The DNA gave D and trimming, while V, J and clone size come from that table. The data contain about 320,000 clones, 88% of them singletons. The CDR3 length is 15 residues. V shed 2 bases and J 4 bases; nucleotides not matched to a gene: 7. Per the germline V gene, CDR1 is MDHEN and CDR2 is SYDVKM.

This clonotype was obtained from a man aged 25 to 40 who had recovered from COVID-19. The chain combines TRBV28 with TRBJ1-1; TRBD1 matches 7 bases. Sequenced sample: PBMCs or T cells enriched from blood (not recorded which). The CDR3 bases are TGTGCCAGCAGTTTAGGCAGACAGGGCCCCACTGAAGCTTTCTTT. Translation gives CASSLGRQGPTEAFF.